This TCR beta chain comes out of a study of CD8 T cells in Susac syndrome (dated by TCRdb to between 2018 and 2021). Notes on the research overall: Whether CD8+ T cell activation and differentiation in Susac syndrome was antigen driven was tested using repertoire sequencing.

Peripheral blood CD8+ and CD4+ T cells from healthy donors, Susac syndrome patients and multiple sclerosis patients were profiled using high-throughput TCR beta sequencing. Healthy donors were age- and sex-matched controls. Bulk CD8+ and CD4+ T cells were purified by magnetic negative isolation, while CD8+ TEMRA cells were enriched using FACS. Blood was drawn into EDTA tubes, processed within 24 hours, and PBMCs were isolated by density gradient centrifugation. PBMCs destined for TCR sequencing were cryopreserved in liquid nitrogen and later thawed in a 37 °C water bath. The sorted or isolated CD4+, CD8+ and CD8+ TEMRA cells had a purity of 90% or higher. On this clonotype: What this receptor recognizes is not known. No qualities accompany the bases; no much larger clone lies one base away.

RNA was extracted with the RNeasy kit and roughly 0.45 to 1 ug was reverse transcribed using random hexamers. TCR beta CDR3 regions were amplified with the immunoSEQ multiplex PCR assay covering 54 Vbeta and 13 Jbeta segments. To correct PCR amplification bias, a synthetic template baseline was used for both primer optimization and computational correction. The published analysis was carried out like this. Reads were annotated to V, D and J genes according to IMGT and were analyzed with immunoSEQ Analyzer, with only productive sequences retained. To calculate clonality, Shannon entropy was normalized by log2 of the number of productive unique sequences and then subtracted from one. For each patient and control, public and private clones were evaluated among the 100 most prevalent clones. Clones were defined as Susac-specific if absent from the healthy and MS cohorts, from 1052 published viral clones and from other ImmuneACCESS disease sequences. The public reads were run again by TCRdb, first through fastp at Q25 and then through MiXCR, and only productive beta chains were kept. Rows merge per CDR3 protein into single entries with the most common DNA and genes. TCRdb, rather than the study authors, made the V and J calls. A total of roughly 120,000 distinct CDR3 sequences appear in this sample, approximately 96% of them only once. Jointly, the top ten make up around 0.078% of the sample.

The research as a whole found: The number of individuals in the TCR sequencing and HLA analysis was recognized as being relatively small.

V was cut back by 4 bases and J by 7 bases, leaving a gap of 9 bases between them. Sequences LGHDT (CDR1) and YNNKEL (CDR2) are obtained from the germline V gene (reference sequence). The CDR3, from cysteine to phenylalanine, totals 12 residues. Only the CDR3 region is kept as DNA, spanning 36 bases read in frame from base 1. The specimen was CD4+ T cells from PBMCs. The chain is made from TRBV3-1 and TRBJ2-3, with TRBD2 perhaps the D gene, on 5 matching bases. This TCR was sampled from a human donor in good health. The DNA reads TGTGCCAGCAGCCTCGGACTTTATACGCAGTATTTT. Translated, this gives CASSLGLYTQYF.